This paragraph reports one T cell receptor beta chain. The target antigen is unknown. For the second PCR, which ran for about 7 to 12 cycles, a sample-barcoded 5' primer and a J-beta primer mix were used. TCRdb re-analysed the 5' RACE reads in MiXCR, keeping a single row per CDR3 protein. This sample has 650,000 to 1,000,000 distinct CDR3 sequences, with 35% to 50% found just once. This entry belongs to a study of blood T cells in healthy people across ages. Study-level background: Using template switching, researchers captured about one barcoded beta molecule for each two T cells. Findings and caveats of the study: The long-lived group displayed more naive CD4+ cells, plus higher diversity, than the aged donors did.

About 9.6 milliliters of peripheral blood were drawn from each donor into EDTA-treated tubes. The extraction recovered at least 6 micrograms of total RNA per sample. Germline V gene sequence: CDR1 SGHRS, CDR2 YFSETQ. The CDR3 is 16 residues long. Deletions cut 9 bases from V and 3 bases from J, with 23 bases between. This clonotype was sampled from an elderly man in good health. The V call is TRBV5-1, the J call TRBJ2-3; D is possibly TRBD1 (5 bases). The sample comprised blood. The CDR3 DNA follows: TGCGCCAACAGGTTTTCCCCGAAGGGCCGAACAGATACGCAGTATTTT. As protein: CANRFSPKGRTDTQYF.